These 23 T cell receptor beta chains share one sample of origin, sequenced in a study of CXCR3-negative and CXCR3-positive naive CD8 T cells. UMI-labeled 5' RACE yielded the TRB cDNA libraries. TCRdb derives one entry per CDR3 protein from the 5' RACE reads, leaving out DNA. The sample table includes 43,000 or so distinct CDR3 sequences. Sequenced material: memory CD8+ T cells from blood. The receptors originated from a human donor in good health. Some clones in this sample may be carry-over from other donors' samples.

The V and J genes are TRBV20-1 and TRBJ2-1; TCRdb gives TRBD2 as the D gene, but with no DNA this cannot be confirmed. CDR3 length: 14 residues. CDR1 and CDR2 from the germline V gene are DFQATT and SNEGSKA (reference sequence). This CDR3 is CSASGLAAYNEQFF.

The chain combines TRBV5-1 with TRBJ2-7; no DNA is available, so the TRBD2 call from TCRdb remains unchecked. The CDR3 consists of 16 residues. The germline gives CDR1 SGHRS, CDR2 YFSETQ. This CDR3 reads CASSSRNSGATYEQYF.

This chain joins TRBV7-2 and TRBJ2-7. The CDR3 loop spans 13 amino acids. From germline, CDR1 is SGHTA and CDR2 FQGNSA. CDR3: CASSLLGSYEQYF.

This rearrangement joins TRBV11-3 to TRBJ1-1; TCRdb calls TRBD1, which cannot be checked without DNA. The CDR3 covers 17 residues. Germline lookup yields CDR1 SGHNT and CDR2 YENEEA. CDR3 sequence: CASSLLEGGAWNTEAFF.

CDR3 loop: CSVWEPASYEQYF. V and J are TRBV29-1 and TRBJ2-7; TCRdb's D call of TRBD2 is untestable without DNA. The CDR3 is 13 amino acids. Germline CDR1 reads SQVTM; CDR2 reads ANQGSEA.

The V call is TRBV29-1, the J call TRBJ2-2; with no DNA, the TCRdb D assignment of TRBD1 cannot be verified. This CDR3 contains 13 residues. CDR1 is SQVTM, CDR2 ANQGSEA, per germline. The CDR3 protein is CSVGTVLTGELFF.

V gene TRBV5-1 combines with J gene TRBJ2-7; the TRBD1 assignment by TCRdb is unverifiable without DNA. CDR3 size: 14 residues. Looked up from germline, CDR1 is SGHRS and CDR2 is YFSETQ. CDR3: CASSGRTDTYEQYF.

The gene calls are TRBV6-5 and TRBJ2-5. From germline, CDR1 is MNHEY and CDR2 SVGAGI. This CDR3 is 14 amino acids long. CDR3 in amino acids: CASSPYEDQETQYF.

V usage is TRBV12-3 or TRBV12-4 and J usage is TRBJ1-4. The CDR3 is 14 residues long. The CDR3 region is CASSSFATNEKLFF.

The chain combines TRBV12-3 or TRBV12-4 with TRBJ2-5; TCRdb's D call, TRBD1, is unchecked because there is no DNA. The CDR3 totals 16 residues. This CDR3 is CASSFAGDNFQETQYF.

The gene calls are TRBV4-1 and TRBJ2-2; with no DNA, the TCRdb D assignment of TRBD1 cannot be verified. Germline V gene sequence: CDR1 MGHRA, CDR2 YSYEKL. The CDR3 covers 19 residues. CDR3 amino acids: CASSPRDLGLGGFTGELFF.

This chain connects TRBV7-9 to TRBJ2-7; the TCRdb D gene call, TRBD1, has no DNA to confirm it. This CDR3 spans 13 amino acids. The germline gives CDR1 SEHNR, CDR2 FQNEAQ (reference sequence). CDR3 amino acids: CASSWDSSYEQYF.

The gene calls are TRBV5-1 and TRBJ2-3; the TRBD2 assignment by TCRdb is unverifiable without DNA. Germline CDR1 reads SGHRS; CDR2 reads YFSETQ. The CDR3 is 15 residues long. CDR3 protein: CASSPPGRGPDTQYF.

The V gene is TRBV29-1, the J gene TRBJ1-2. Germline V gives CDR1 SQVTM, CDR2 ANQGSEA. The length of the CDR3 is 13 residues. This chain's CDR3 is CSVAGPLNYGYTF.

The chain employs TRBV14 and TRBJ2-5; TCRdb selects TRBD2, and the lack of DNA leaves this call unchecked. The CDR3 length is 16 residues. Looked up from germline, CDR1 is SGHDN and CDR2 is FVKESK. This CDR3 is CASSQSLAGVEETQYF.

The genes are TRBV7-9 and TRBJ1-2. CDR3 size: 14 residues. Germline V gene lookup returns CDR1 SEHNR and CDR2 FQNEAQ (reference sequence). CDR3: CASSLVGANYGYTF.

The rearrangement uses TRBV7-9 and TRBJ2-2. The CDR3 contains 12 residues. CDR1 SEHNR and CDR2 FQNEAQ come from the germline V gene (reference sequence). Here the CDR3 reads CASSSGTGELFF.

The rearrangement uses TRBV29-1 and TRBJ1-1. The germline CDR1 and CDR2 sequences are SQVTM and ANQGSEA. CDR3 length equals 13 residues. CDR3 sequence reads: CSVEDGLGTEAFF.

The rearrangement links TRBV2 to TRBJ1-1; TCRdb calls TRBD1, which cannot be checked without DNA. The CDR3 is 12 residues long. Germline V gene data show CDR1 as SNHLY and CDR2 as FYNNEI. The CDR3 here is CASLMTGREAFF.

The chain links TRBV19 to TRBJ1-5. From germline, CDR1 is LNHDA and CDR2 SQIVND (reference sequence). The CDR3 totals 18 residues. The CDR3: CASSIDLETILSNQPQHF.

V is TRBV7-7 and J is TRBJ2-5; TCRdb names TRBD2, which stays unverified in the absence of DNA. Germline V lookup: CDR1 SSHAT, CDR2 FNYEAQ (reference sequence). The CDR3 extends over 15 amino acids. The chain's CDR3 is CASSSTRGARETQYF.

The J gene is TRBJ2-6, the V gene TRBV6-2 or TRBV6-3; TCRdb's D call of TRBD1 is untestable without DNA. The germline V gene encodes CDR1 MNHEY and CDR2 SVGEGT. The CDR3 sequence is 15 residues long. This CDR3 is CASSYEGDGANVLTF.

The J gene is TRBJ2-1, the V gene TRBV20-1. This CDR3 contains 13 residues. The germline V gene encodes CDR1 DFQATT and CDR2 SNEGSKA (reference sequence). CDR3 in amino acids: CSARVRVYNEQFF.